This TCR beta chain was documented in a study of PD-1 blockade in mismatch repair-deficient tumors. The TCR-sequenced patients were three responders to pembrolizumab. The CDR3 spans 17 residues. Germline V gene sequence: CDR1 SGHRS, CDR2 YFSETQ. Germline trimming cut 2 bases from V and 5 bases from J; bases unmatched to any gene: 10. Sequencing was performed with immunoSEQ multiplex PCR; in TCRdb, only in-frame clones are kept and a portion is missing. The data hold more than 90,000 clones, with about 80% observed a single time. The receptor was derived from an adult with mismatch repair-deficient cancer. The chain joins TRBV5-1 to TRBJ2-5, with 12 bases aligning to TRBD1. This material consisted of peripheral blood, taken 60 weeks after starting pembrolizumab. The CDR3 coding sequence is TGCGCCAGCAGCTTTACCTCCGGGACAGGGGGCTCGGAGACCCAGTACTTC. This translates into CASSFTSGTGGSETQYF. Based on the CDR3 plus reference TRBV5-1 and TRBJ2-5, the full variable domain is KAGVTQTPRYLIKTRGQQVTLSCSPISGHRSVSWYQQTPGQGLQFLFEYFSETQRNKGNFPGRFSGRQFSNSRSEMNVSTLELGDSALYLCASSFTSGTGGSETQYFGPGTRLLVL.